This TCR beta chain was sequenced for a study of CD8 T cells in Susac syndrome. Overall study: Active disease was present in 5 or 6 of the sequenced Susac syndrome patients, whereas fewer than ten of them were in remission.

The authors reverse transcribed roughly 0.5 to 1 ug RNA with random hexamers. TCRdb analysed the immunoSEQ multiplex PCR reads with MiXCR anew, one entry per CDR3 protein. In the table there are 50,000 to 55,000 distinct CDR3 sequences, over 90% of which are singletons. The CDR3 runs to 11 residues. The V gene's germline CDR1 is MNHEY and CDR2 SMNVEV (reference sequence). V lost 5 bases and J lost 2, with 4 bases in between. Concerning this clonotype itself: The target antigen is unknown.

General study points: In TEMRA cells and active patients, CD8+ clonal expansion in Susac reached its peak.

This receptor was obtained from a human donor with Susac syndrome. Sequenced input: CD8+ T cells from PBMCs. The chain recombines TRBV27 with TRBJ2-7; the D is unclear. CDR3 sequence: CASSTAYEQYF. DNA of the CDR3: TGTGCCAGCAGTACGGCCTACGAGCAGTACTTC.